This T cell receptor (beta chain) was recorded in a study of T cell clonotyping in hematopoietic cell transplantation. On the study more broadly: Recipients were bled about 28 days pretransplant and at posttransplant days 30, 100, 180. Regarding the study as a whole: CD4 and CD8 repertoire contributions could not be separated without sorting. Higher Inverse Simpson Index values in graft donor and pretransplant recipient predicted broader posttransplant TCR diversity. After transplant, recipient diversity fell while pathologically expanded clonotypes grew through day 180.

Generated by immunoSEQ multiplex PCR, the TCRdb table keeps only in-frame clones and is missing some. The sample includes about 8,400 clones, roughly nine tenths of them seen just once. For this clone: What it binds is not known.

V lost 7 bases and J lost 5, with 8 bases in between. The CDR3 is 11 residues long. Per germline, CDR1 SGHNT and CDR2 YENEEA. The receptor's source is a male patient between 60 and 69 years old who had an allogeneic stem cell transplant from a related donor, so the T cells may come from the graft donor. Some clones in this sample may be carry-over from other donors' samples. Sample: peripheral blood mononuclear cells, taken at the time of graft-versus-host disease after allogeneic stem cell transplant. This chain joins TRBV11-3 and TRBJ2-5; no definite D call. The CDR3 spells CASKGTETQYF. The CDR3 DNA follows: TGTGCCAGCAAGGGTACGGAGACCCAGTACTTC.